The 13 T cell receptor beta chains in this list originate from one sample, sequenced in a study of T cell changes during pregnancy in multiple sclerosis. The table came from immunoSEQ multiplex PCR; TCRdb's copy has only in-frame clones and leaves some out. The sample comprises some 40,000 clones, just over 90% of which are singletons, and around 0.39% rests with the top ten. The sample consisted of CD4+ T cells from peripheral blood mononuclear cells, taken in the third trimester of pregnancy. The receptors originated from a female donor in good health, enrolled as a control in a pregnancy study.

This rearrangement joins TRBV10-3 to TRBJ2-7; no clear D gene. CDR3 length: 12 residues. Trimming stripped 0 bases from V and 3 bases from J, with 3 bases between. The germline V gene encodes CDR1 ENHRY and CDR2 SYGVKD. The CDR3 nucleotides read TGTGCCATCAGTGAGTCCAGCTACGAGCAGTACTTC. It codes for CAISESSYEQYF.

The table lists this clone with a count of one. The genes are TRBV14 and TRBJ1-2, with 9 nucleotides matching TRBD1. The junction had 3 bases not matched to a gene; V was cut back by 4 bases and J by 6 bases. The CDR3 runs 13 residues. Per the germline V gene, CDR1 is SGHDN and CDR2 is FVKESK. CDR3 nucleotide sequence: TGTGCCAGCAGCCTTCGGACAGGGGATGGCTACACCTTC. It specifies CASSLRTGDGYTF.

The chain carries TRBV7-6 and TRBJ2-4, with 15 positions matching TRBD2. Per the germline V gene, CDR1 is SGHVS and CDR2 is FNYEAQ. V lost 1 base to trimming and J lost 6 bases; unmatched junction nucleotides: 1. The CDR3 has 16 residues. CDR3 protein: CASSLGTSGGGNIQYF. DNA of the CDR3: TGTGCCAGCAGCTTAGGGACTAGCGGGGGGGGAAACATTCAGTACTTC. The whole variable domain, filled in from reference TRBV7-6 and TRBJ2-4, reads GAGVSQSPRYKVTKRGQDVALRCDPISGHVSLYWYRQALGQGPEFLTYFNYEAQQDKSGLPNDRFSAERPEGSISTLTIQRTEQRDSAMYRCASSLGTSGGGNIQYFGAGTRLSVL.

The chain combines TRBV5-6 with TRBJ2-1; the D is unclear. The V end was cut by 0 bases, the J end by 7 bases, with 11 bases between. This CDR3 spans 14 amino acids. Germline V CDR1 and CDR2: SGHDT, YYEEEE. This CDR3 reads CASSLAPAINEQFF. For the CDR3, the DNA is TGTGCCAGCAGCTTGGCCCCAGCGATAAATGAGCAGTTCTTC.

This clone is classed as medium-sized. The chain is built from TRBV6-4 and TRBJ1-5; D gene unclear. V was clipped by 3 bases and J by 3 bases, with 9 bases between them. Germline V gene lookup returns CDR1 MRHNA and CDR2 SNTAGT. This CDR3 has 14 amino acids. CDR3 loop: CASSEQPFNQPQHF. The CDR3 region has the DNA TGTGCCAGCAGTGAACAGCCTTTCAATCAGCCCCAGCATTTT.

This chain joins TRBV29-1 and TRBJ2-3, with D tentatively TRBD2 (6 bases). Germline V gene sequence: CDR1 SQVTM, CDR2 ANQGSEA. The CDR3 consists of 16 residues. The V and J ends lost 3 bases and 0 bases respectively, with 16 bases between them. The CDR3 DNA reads TGCAGCGTTGACGGAGGAGCTGGGACTAGCACAGATACGCAGTATTTT. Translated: CSVDGGAGTSTDTQYF.

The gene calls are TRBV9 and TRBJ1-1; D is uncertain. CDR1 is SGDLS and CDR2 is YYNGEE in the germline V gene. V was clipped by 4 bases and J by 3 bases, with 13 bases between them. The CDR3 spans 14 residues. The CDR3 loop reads CASSIKGSDTEAFF. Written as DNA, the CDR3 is TGTGCCAGCAGCATTAAGGGTAGCGACACTGAAGCTTTCTTT.

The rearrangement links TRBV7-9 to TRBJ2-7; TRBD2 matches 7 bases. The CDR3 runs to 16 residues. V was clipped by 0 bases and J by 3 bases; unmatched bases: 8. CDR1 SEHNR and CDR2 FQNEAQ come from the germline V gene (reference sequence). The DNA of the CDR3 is TGTGCCAGCAGCTTAGCGGTGAGCGGGGATGGCTACGAGCAGTACTTC. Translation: CASSLAVSGDGYEQYF.

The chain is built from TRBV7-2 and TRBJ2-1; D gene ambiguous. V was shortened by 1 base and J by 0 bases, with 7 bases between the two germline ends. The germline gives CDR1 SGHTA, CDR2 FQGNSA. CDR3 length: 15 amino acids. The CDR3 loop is CASSLERGSYNEQFF. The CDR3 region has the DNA TGTGCCAGCAGCTTAGAACGAGGCTCCTACAATGAGCAGTTCTTC.

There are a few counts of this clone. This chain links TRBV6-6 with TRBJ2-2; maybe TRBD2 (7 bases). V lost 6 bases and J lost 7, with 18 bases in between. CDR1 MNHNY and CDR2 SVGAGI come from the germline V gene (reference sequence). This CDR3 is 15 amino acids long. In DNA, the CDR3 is TGTGCCAGCAGGGGGGGCGAGCGGGGTGGCGGGGAGCTGTTTTTT. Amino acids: CASRGGERGGGELFF.

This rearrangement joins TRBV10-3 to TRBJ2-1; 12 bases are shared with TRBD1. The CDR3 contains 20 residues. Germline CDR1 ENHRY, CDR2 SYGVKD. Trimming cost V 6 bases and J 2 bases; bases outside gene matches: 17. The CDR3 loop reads CAIRSQPGTGGSVAYNEQFF. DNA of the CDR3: TGTGCCATCAGATCCCAACCCGGGACAGGGGGCTCGGTAGCCTACAATGAGCAGTTCTTC.

CDR3 nucleotide sequence: TGTGCCAGCAGTTTAGGACAGGGGCGCTATGGCTACACCTTC. It is translated as CASSLGQGRYGYTF. This chain uses TRBV27 with TRBJ1-2; 9 nucleotides line up with TRBD1. V was clipped by 2 bases and J by 4 bases; unmatched bases: 2. CDR1 MNHEY and CDR2 SMNVEV come from the germline V gene (reference sequence). The CDR3 sequence is 14 residues long.

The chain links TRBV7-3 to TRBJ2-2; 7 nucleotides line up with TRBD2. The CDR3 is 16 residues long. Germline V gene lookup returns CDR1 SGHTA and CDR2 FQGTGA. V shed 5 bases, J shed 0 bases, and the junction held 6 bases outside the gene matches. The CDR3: CASSPRGGANTGELFF. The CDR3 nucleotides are TGTGCCAGCAGCCCCCGGGGAGGGGCGAACACCGGGGAGCTGTTTTTT.